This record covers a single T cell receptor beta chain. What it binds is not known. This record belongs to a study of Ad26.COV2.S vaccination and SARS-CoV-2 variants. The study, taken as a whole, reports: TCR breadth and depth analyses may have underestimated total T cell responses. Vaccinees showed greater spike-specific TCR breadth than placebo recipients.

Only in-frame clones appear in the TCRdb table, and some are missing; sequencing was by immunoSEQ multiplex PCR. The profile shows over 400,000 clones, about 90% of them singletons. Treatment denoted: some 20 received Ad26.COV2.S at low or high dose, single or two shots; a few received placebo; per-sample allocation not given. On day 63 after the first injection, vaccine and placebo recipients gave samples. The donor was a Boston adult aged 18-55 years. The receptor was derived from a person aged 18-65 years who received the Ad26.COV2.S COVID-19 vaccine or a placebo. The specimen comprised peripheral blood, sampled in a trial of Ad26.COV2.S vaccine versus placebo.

Here the CDR3 reads CASSLDRTSTDTQYF. CDR3 sequence (DNA): TGTGCCAGCAGCTTGGACAGGACTAGCACAGATACGCAGTATTTT. The chain joins TRBV5-6 to TRBJ2-3, with D perhaps TRBD1 or TRBD2 (5 bases each). V lost 0 bases to trimming and J lost 0 bases, with 8 bases between them. The CDR3 length is 15 residues. CDR1 SGHDT and CDR2 YYEEEE come from the germline V gene.